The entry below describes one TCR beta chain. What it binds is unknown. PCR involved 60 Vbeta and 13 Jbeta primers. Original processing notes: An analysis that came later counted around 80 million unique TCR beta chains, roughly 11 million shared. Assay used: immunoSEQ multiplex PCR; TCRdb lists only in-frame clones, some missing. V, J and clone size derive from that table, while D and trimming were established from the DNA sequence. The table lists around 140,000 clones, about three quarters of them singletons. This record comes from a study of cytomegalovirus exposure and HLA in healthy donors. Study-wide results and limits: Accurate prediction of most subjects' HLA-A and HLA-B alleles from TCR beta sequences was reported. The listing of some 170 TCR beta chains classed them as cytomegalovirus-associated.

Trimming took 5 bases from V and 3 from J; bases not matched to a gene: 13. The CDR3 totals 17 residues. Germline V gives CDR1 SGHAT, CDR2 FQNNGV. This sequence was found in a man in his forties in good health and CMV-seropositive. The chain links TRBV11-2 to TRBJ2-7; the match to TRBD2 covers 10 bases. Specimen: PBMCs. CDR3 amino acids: CASSRGSSGRSLYEQYF. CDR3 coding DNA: TGTGCCAGCAGCCGAGGGAGTAGCGGGAGGAGCCTCTACGAGCAGTACTTC. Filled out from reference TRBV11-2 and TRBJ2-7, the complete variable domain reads EAGVAQSPRYKIIEKRQSVAFWCNPISGHATLYWYQQILGQGPKLLIQFQNNGVVDDSQLPKDRFSAERLKGVDSTLKIQPAKLEDSAVYLCASSRGSSGRSLYEQYFGPGTRLTVT.